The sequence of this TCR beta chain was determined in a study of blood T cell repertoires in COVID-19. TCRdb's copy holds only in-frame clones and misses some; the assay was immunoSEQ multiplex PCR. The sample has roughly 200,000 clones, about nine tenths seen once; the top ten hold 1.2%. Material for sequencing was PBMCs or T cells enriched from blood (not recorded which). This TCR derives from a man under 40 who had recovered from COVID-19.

CDR3 sequence reads: CASSRRSAGTYKPGHTEAFF. The CDR3 DNA follows: TGTGCCAGCAGCAGACGCAGTGCCGGGACTTATAAACCGGGGCACACTGAAGCTTTCTTT. V gene TRBV7-8 combines with J gene TRBJ1-1, with D possibly matching TRBD1 (5 bases). Per the germline V gene, CDR1 is SGHVS and CDR2 is FQNEAQ. The CDR3 consists of 20 residues. V lost 5 bases, J lost 3 bases, and 31 bases lay in between.